One and the same sample provided the 18 T cell receptor beta chains below, sequenced in a study of shared clonotypes between healthy human individuals. The table came from immunoSEQ multiplex PCR; TCRdb's copy has only in-frame clones and leaves some out. The sample holds roughly 380,000 clones; approximately 97% are singletons and the top ten take about 0.32%. The sequenced sample was memory CD8+ T cells sorted from blood. Subset in this sample: CD45RO+ cells pooled with CCR7-negative TemRA cells. The receptors here all came from a man in his thirties or forties in good health.

The rearrangement joins TRBV7-8 to TRBJ2-7; 12 bases map to TRBD2. The germline V gene has CDR1 SGHVS and CDR2 FQNEAQ. The CDR3 covers 16 residues. With V trimmed by 5 bases and J by 6 bases, 11 bases remained unmatched. The CDR3 DNA reads TGTGCCAGCAGCCTAACCGGACTAGCGGGACGACTCGAGCAGTACTTC. It encodes CASSLTGLAGRLEQYF.

The genes are TRBV29-1 and TRBJ2-3, with D maybe TRBD2 (5 bases). V lost 6 bases and J 5 bases, leaving 9 bases between the germline ends. CDR1 is SQVTM and CDR2 is ANQGSEA in the germline V gene. The CDR3 totals 11 residues. The DNA for the CDR3 is TGCAGCGTCGGAGGCCAAGATACGCAGTATTTT. This codes for CSVGGQDTQYF.

The count of this clone is one. This chain joins TRBV28 and TRBJ2-2; TRBD1 agrees at 8 bases. The CDR3 extends over 14 amino acids. CDR1 and CDR2 from the germline V gene are MDHEN and SYDVKM. With V trimmed by 6 bases and J by 6 bases, 6 bases remained unmatched. The CDR3, as DNA: TGTGCCAGCAGGATTGGACAGGGCTCCGGGGAGCTGTTTTTT. This encodes CASRIGQGSGELFF.

The chain is built from TRBV19 and TRBJ2-2; D may correspond to TRBD1 or TRBD2 (5 bases each). CDR3 length equals 17 residues. Deletions cut 4 bases from V and 1 base from J, with 16 bases between. CDR1 is LNHDA, CDR2 SQIVND, per germline (reference sequence). The DNA for the CDR3 is TGTGCCAGTAGTAGAGTCCGGGACGCAATGAACACCGGGGAGCTGTTTTTT. Translation: CASSRVRDAMNTGELFF. Together with reference TRBV19 and TRBJ2-2, the CDR3 gives the full variable domain: DGGITQSPKYLFRKEGQNVTLSCEQNLNHDAMYWYRQDPGQGLRLIYYSQIVNDFQKGDIAEGYSVSREKKESFPLTVTSAQKNPTAFYLCASSRVRDAMNTGELFFGEGSRLTVL.

The rearrangement links TRBV7-8 to TRBJ2-7, with TRBD2 identical over 8 bases. Losses at the gene ends were 5 bases for V and 0 bases for J; bases not matched to a gene: 3. This CDR3 region has 14 residues. Germline CDR1 SGHVS, CDR2 FQNEAQ. Here the CDR3 reads CASSLGTSSYEQYF. The DNA for the CDR3 is TGTGCCAGCAGCCTAGGGACTAGCTCCTACGAGCAGTACTTC.

CDR3 bases: TGTGCCATCATGACTAGCGGAAACATTCAGTACTTC. Encoded protein: CAIMTSGNIQYF. V is TRBV6-1 and J is TRBJ2-4, with TRBD2 matching 9 bases. V gave up 10 bases and J gave up 6 bases; unmatched junction bases: 4. The CDR3 length is 12 residues. Looked up from germline, CDR1 is MNHNS and CDR2 is SASEGT.

The chain has TRBV5-4 and TRBJ1-2; D perhaps matches TRBD1 (5 bases). Trimming removed 3 bases at V and 4 bases at J, with 13 bases between. Germline V CDR1 and CDR2: SGHNT, YYREEE (reference sequence). This CDR3 contains 14 residues. DNA for the CDR3: TGTGCCAGCAGCTACGAGGGGAGGGCCTATGGCTACACCTTC. It specifies CASSYEGRAYGYTF.

The chain joins TRBV7-9 to TRBJ2-3; D unresolved. This CDR3 region has 11 residues. V lost 4 bases and J lost 6, with 5 bases in between. Germline lookup yields CDR1 SEHNR and CDR2 FQNEAQ (reference sequence). CDR3 region: CASSSRDTQYF. CDR3 DNA sequence: TGTGCCAGCAGCTCCAGGGATACGCAGTATTTT.

This chain uses TRBV7-2 with TRBJ2-1; 7 bases line up with TRBD2. The germline V gene has CDR1 SGHTA and CDR2 FQGNSA. Losses at the gene ends were 5 bases for V and 4 bases for J; bases not matched to a gene: 14. The CDR3 covers 17 residues. CDR3 nucleotides: TGTGCCAGCAGCCCTGCCCCGGGGCTAGCGGCTTACAATGAGCAGTTCTTC. Translation: CASSPAPGLAAYNEQFF.

V usage is TRBV6-1 and J usage is TRBJ2-2, with D possibly TRBD1 on 5 matching bases. The CDR3 length is 15 residues. Deletions cut 2 bases from V and 5 bases from J, with 12 bases between. The germline V gene has CDR1 MNHNS and CDR2 SASEGT. CDR3 amino acids: CASSEYSRGTGELFF. The DNA for the CDR3 is TGTGCCAGCAGTGAATATAGTAGGGGTACCGGGGAGCTGTTTTTT.

This chain uses TRBV29-1 with TRBJ1-4; D may be TRBD1 (6 bases). This CDR3 spans 15 amino acids. Trimming took off 0 bases at V and 7 bases at J, with 15 bases between the two ends. Germline-derived CDR1 and CDR2 are SQVTM and ANQGSEA. For the CDR3, the DNA is TGCAGCGTTGAAGATTGGCCAGGGGACGGTGAAAAACTGTTTTTT. Protein: CSVEDWPGDGEKLFF.

Of note for this clone: In the same sample, other DNA sequences code for this CDR3. The CDR3 spells CSVRGSYEQYF. CDR3 nucleotide sequence: TGCAGCGTGAGAGGGTCCTACGAGCAGTACTTC. V gene TRBV29-1 combines with J gene TRBJ2-7, with D possibly matching TRBD2 (5 bases). V was shortened by 6 bases and J by 1 base, with 7 bases between the two germline ends. Germline CDR1 and CDR2: SQVTM and ANQGSEA. CDR3 length equals 11 residues.

The chain employs TRBV6-5 and TRBJ2-1; 7 bases match TRBD2. Germline CDR1 is MNHEY and CDR2 is SVGAGI. Losses at the gene ends were 3 bases for V and 1 base for J; bases not matched to a gene: 3. The CDR3 is made up of 15 amino acids. This CDR3 reads CASSYGEGSYNEQFF. Here the CDR3 DNA reads TGTGCCAGCAGTTATGGGGAGGGTTCCTACAATGAGCAGTTCTTC.

This sequence joins TRBV30 and TRBJ2-3; D is ambiguous. CDR3 length equals 15 residues. V was cut by 3 bases and J by 0 bases, with 13 bases left in between. Germline values: CDR1 GTSNPN, CDR2 SVGIG (reference sequence). Here the CDR3 reads CAWSPGETSTDTQYF. CDR3 coding DNA: TGTGCCTGGAGCCCGGGCGAAACTAGCACAGATACGCAGTATTTT.

This clone was detected only a few times. The chain links TRBV19 to TRBJ1-1; 7 bases line up with TRBD1. The CDR3 loop spans 18 amino acids. The germline gives CDR1 LNHDA, CDR2 SQIVND (reference sequence). Losses at the gene ends were 7 bases for V and 2 bases for J; bases not matched to a gene: 19. The CDR3 here is CASTLRYTPDRVNTEAFF. The CDR3 coding sequence is TGTGCCAGTACCCTACGATACACCCCAGACAGGGTTAACACTGAAGCTTTCTTT.

This chain connects TRBV5-1 to TRBJ2-7; 8 bases agree with TRBD1. Germline trimming cut 2 bases from V and 0 bases from J; bases unmatched to any gene: 7. The CDR3 contains 16 residues. The germline V gene has CDR1 SGHRS and CDR2 YFSETQ. The CDR3 reads CASSFRTGGSSYEQYF. The CDR3 bases are TGCGCCAGCAGCTTCAGAACAGGGGGAAGCTCCTACGAGCAGTACTTC.

This chain uses TRBV2 with TRBJ1-2; D call uncertain. Germline loops: CDR1 SNHLY, CDR2 FYNNEI. The CDR3 length is 14 residues. Trimming left V 2 bases short and J 8 bases short, with 15 bases between. The CDR3: CASSETMPGLGYTF. The CDR3 DNA sequence: TGTGCCAGCAGTGAAACGATGCCGGGGTTGGGCTACACCTTC. Filled out from reference TRBV2 and TRBJ1-2, the complete variable domain reads EPEVTQTPSHQVTQMGQEVILRCVPISNHLYFYWYRQILGQKVEFLVSFYNNEISEKSEIFDDQFSVERPDGSNFTLKIRSTKLEDSAMYFCASSETMPGLGYTFGSGTRLTVV.

The chain links TRBV7-2 to TRBJ2-5; a possible D gene is TRBD2 (5 bases). Germline V gene sequence: CDR1 SGHTA, CDR2 FQGNSA. The CDR3 consists of 14 residues. Trimming removed 2 bases at V and 4 bases at J, with 11 bases between. CDR3 sequence reads: CASSLFLAAETQYF. CDR3 sequence (DNA): TGTGCCAGCAGCTTATTCCTAGCAGCAGAGACCCAGTACTTC.